This T cell receptor beta chain was identified in a study of blood T cell repertoires in COVID-19. In the original workflow: Estimated nucleated cell counts came from reference gene primer amplification. Produced via immunoSEQ multiplex PCR; TCRdb's table is partial and in-frame only. V, J and clone size derive from that table, while D and trimming were established from the DNA sequence. The table has about 280,000 clones, 70% to 90% seen once. Sequenced input: peripheral blood. This sequence was found in a woman aged 70 to 79 with acute or convalescent COVID-19.

In nucleotides, the CDR3 is TGTGCCAGCTCACCCCAGGGACTAGCGGGGGCCTTAGCCAAAAACATTCAGTACTTC. This sequence encodes CASSPQGLAGALAKNIQYF. The chain joins TRBV18 to TRBJ2-4, with 14 bases fitting TRBD2. Germline CDR1 KGHSH, CDR2 LQKENI. The CDR3 is made up of 19 amino acids. The junction had 7 bases not matched to a gene; V was cut back by 3 bases and J by 0 bases.